This T cell receptor (beta chain) was sequenced during a study of T cell responses to AZD1222 COVID-19 vaccine. Worth noting for this clone: What it binds is not known.

Study conclusions and caveats: Repertoire sampling happened only post peak T cell response. Only six or seven AZD1222 recipients tested seropositive at baseline.

CDR1 and CDR2 (germline): MNHEY, SMNVEV (reference sequence). This CDR3 contains 15 residues. V dropped 3 bases and J dropped 1; count of bases not matched to a gene: 4. The data were produced by immunoSEQ multiplex PCR, yet TCRdb's version contains in-frame clones alone and is incomplete. The table includes around 89,000 clones, approximately 91% detected once. This chain uses TRBV27 with TRBJ2-5; 8 nucleotides line up with TRBD2. The source is an adult in good health. This material consisted of peripheral blood, taken on day 0 of AZD1222 vaccination. CDR3 coding DNA: TGTGCCAGCAGTTTCCAGCGGGGGACCCAAGAGACCCAGTACTTC. Encoded protein: CASSFQRGTQETQYF.